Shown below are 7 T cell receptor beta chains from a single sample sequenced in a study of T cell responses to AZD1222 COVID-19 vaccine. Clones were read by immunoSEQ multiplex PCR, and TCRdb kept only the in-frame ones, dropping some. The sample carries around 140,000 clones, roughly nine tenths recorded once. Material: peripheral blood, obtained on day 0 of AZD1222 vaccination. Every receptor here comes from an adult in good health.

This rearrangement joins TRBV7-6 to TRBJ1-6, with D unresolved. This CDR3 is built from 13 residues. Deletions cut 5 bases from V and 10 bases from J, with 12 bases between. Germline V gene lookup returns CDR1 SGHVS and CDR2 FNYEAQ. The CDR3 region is CASSPQVGSPLHF. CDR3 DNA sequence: TGTGCCAGCAGCCCACAAGTCGGATCACCCCTCCACTTT. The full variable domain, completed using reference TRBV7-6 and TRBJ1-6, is GAGVSQSPRYKVTKRGQDVALRCDPISGHVSLYWYRQALGQGPEFLTYFNYEAQQDKSGLPNDRFSAERPEGSISTLTIQRTEQRDSAMYRCASSPQVGSPLHFGNGTRLTVT.

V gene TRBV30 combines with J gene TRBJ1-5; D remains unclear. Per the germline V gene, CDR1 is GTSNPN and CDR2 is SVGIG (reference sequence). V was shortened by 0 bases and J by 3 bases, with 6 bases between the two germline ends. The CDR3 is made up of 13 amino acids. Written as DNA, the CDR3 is TGTGCCTGGAGTGTCGGATTCAATCAGCCCCAGCATTTT. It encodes CAWSVGFNQPQHF.

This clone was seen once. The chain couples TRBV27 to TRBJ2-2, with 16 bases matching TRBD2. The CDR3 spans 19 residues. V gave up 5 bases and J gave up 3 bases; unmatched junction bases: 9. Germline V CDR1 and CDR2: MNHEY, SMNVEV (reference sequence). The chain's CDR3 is CASSPGLAGGWSDTGELFF. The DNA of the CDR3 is TGTGCCAGCAGTCCGGGACTAGCGGGAGGGTGGAGTGACACCGGGGAGCTGTTTTTT.

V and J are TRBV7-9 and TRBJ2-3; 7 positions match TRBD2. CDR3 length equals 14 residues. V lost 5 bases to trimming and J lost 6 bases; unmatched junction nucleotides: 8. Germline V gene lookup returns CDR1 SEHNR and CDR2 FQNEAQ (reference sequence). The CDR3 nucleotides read TGTGCCAGCAGCCCCCTAAGCGGGATCGATACGCAGTATTTT. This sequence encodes CASSPLSGIDTQYF.

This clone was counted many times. The CDR3 spells CASSLGYSYEQYF. CDR3 DNA: TGTGCCAGCAGCTTGGGATACTCCTACGAGCAGTACTTC. The chain recombines TRBV7-8 with TRBJ2-7; D is undetermined. Trimming removed 3 bases at V and 0 bases at J, with 6 bases between. Germline V gene data show CDR1 as SGHVS and CDR2 as FQNEAQ. The CDR3 is 13 amino acids.

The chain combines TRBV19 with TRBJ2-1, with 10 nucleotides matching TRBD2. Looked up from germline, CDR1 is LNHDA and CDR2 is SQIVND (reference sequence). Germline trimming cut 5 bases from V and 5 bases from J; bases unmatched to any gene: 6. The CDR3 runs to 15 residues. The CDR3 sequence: CASSPGLAYNNEQFF. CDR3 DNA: TGTGCCAGTAGTCCGGGACTAGCGTATAACAATGAGCAGTTCTTC.

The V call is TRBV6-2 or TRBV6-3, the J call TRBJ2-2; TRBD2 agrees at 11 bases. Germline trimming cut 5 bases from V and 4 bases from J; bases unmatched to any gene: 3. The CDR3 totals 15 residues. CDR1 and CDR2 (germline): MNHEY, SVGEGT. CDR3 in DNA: TGTGCCAGCAGTACTAGCGGGAGTGGCACCGGGGAGCTGTTTTTT. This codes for CASSTSGSGTGELFF.